This T cell receptor beta chain stems from a study of blood T cell repertoires in COVID-19. In the study overall: The United States, Italy and Spain were the sources of the acute and convalescent COVID-19 samples.

Only in-frame clones appear in the TCRdb table, and some are missing; sequencing was by immunoSEQ multiplex PCR. The sample consists of tens of thousands of clones, 91% of them appearing once. The V and J ends lost 3 bases and 3 bases, in that order; junction bases with no gene match: 6. The CDR3 is 15 residues long. Germline CDR1 reads KGHSH; CDR2 reads LQKENI. The sequence came from a human donor in a cohort sampled during active COVID-19. The specimen sequenced was peripheral blood. The chain combines TRBV18 with TRBJ1-2; 8 bases match TRBD1. CDR3 region: CASSPGQGTHYGYTF. CDR3 DNA sequence: TGTGCCAGCTCACCCGGACAGGGAACACACTATGGCTACACCTTC. Supplemented by reference TRBV18 and TRBJ1-2, the full variable domain reads NAGVMQNPRHLVRRRGQEARLRCSPMKGHSHVYWYRQLPEEGLKFMVYLQKENIIDESGMPKERFSAEFPKEGPSILRIQQVVRGDSAAYFCASSPGQGTHYGYTFGSGTRLTVV.